The rows below give T cell receptor delta chains drawn from one sample of a study of γδ T cells in repeated Plasmodium falciparum infection. TCRdb re-called clones from the multiplex PCR reads using CATT. Here the sample spans approximately 90,000 delta-chain clones, less than 1% being singletons. The sequencing sample was made of gamma-delta T cells from blood. All receptors derive from a pool of human donors (malaria-infected and uninfected, not separated). The conserved cysteine and the conserved F or W are not part of the CDR3 here. The order of the fields is V gene, CDR3 protein.

TRDV1,ALGELTVILYTDKLI
TRDV2,ACDTRVLGESSSWDTRQMF
TRDV1,ALGGWYWGYPYTDKLI
TRDV2,ACAPWGHWGIRGDTDKLI
TRDV1,ALGERPRGTRWDTRQMF
TRDV2,ACDPRSGGYGWADKLI
TRDV1,ALGAPTFPGTGGTPPDKLI
TRDV1,ALGELPPLLTGGYRGPTDKLI
TRDV1,ALGELGSLSTGGYIPDKLI
TRDV2,ACDTLGMQTDKLI
TRDV1,ALGERNKFGGPLYTDKLI
TRDV2,ACDNLSGGYAGYTDKLI
TRDV1,ALGGRAPPNWGILFNTDKLI
TRDV2,ACLSLLLGEDTDKLI
TRDV1,ALGEAVGRIFRLGGAYTDKLI
TRDV1,ALGEADTQPFLWGDTDKLI
TRDV1,ALGDPSPTRLQLPCTGDTDKLI
TRDV1,ALGERKGWGLPYTDKLI
TRDV1,ALGELLGSFLPYWGADKLI
TRDV1,ALGERFLATYWGIHPRGTDKLI
TRDV1,ALERGGYNTDKLI
TRDV1,ALGEGRAVPYTGGYSGRKTWDTRQMF
TRDV1,ALGIHGFLLNGGLWTDKLI
TRDV2,ACDTVGDTRTAQLF
TRDV2,ACDTVPLGDTLNTDKLI
TRDV1,ALGELPAVALTRILGGSRADKLI
TRDV1,ALGAPKNTDKLI
TRDV1,ALGTPPRGRYWGILSPGTDKLI
TRDV1,ALGASFLGHRNIPLKLI
TRDV1,ALGEHIPPGAVTDKLI
TRDV1,ALGERGAGGYGSNGCPMRLI
TRDV1,ALGPPPSIVGVTDKLI
TRDV1,ALGEGWPSYELWRGPYTDKLI
TRDV1,ALGEFTLGISKIHRYTDKLI
TRDV2,ACENMTRGIPPDKLI
TRDV1,ALGGCPGMMYTDKLI
TRDV1,ALGPGLPTDKLI
TRAV38-2/DV8,AYRGFPRTGTDKLI
TRDV1,ALGDYWSLFLRSGGTPYTDKLI
TRDV2,ACDTLRIKSDKLI
TRDV1,ALGDTDNYWGSSKLI
TRDV1,ALGELGPRLGDTDTTAQLF
TRDV1,ALGESNFLPMFTGGYARPDKLI
TRDV1,ALDGYWKFTDKLI
TRDV1,ALGERLFSRGEDKPI
TRDV1,ALGERSKGLFLGDTGSYTDKLI
TRDV1,ALGVPTSGGYHKFNADKLI
TRDV1,ALGEPSGGSYKLI
TRDV1,ALGERSFLHSTGGYAGLYTDKLI
TRDV1,ALGEFSKRFRTGFKELI
TRDV2,ACDTLLNTDKLI
TRDV2,ACDTGGYGSWDTRQMF
TRDV1,ALGERILLGRGRNPTDKLI